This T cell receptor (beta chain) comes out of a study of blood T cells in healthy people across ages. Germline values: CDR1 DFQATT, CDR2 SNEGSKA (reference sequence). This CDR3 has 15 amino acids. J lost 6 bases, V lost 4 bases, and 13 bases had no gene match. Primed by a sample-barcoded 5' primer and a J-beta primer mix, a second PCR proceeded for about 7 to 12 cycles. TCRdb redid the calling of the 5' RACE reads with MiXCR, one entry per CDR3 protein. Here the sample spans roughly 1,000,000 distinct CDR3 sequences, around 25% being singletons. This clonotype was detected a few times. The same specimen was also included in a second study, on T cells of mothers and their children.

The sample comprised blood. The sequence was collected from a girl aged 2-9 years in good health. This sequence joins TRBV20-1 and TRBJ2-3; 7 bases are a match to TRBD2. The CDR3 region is CSATRLSGIPDTQYF. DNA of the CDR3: TGCAGTGCTACCCGACTGAGCGGGATTCCCGATACGCAGTATTTT.